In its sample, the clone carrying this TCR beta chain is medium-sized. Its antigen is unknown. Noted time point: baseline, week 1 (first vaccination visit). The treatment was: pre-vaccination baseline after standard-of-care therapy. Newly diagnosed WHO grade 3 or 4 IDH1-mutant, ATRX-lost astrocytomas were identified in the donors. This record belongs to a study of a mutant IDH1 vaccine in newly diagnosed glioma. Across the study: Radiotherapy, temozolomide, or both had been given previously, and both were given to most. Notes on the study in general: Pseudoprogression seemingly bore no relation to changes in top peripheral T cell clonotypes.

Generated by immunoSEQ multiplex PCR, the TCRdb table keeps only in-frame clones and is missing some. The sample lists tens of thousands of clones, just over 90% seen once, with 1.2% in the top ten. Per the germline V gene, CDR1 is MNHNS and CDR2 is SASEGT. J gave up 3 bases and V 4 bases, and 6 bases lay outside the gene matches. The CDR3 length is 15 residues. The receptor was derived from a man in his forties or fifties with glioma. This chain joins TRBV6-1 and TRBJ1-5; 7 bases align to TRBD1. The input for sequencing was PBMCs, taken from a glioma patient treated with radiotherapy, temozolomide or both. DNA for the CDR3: TGTGCCAGCAGTGTATCAGGGGGGATCAATCAGCCCCAGCATTTT. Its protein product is CASSVSGGINQPQHF.